The 28 T cell receptor beta chains listed next were all sequenced from one sample in a study of T cell repertoires in cytomegalovirus infection. TCRdb passed the reads through MiXCR, listing each CDR3 protein once. This table has some 600,000 distinct CDR3 sequences, approximately 24% appearing once. The specimen sequenced was CD8+ T cells from PBMCs. Receptors were obtained from a human donor in good health (CMV status not recorded). Some clones in this sample may be carry-over from other donors' samples.

This clonotype was counted only a few times. This sequence joins TRBV6-4 and TRBJ2-1, with 8 positions matching TRBD1. Germline-derived CDR1 and CDR2 are MRHNA and SNTAGT. The V gene end was trimmed by 3 bases and the J gene end by 5 bases; junction bases not matched to a gene: 9. CDR3 length: 16 residues. The CDR3 sequence: CASSDRQGRINNEQFF. CDR3 coding DNA: TGTGCCAGCAGTGATAGACAGGGGAGGATTAACAATGAGCAGTTCTTC.

The rearrangement uses TRBV2 and TRBJ2-1; TRBD1 agrees at 8 bases. The junction had 11 bases not matched to a gene; V was cut back by 7 bases and J by 0 bases. This CDR3 region has 17 residues. CDR1 is SNHLY and CDR2 is FYNNEI in the germline V gene. The CDR3, as DNA: TGTGCCAGCACCCCAGGGGGCACAGCGAGCTCCTACAATGAGCAGTTCTTC. Residues: CASTPGGTASSYNEQFF.

This clonotype turned up a few times. The chain links TRBV6-5 to TRBJ1-2; tentative D call: TRBD1 (6 bases). Germline values: CDR1 MNHEY, CDR2 SVGAGI. The CDR3 loop spans 14 amino acids. The V gene lost 6 bases and the J gene lost 4 bases, with 15 bases spanning the gap. DNA for the CDR3: TGTGCCAGCAGCACAGGGACTTTCCTCTATGGCTACACCTTC. Translation: CASSTGTFLYGYTF.

The chain recombines TRBV20-1 with TRBJ2-7; no clear D gene. Trimming took 0 bases from V and 2 from J, leaving 8 bases between them. Germline V lookup: CDR1 DFQATT, CDR2 SNEGSKA (reference sequence). The CDR3 runs 13 residues. The CDR3 DNA reads TGCAGTGCTAGAGAGGCAGCAACCTACGAGCAGTACTTC. It translates to CSAREAATYEQYF.

The chain joins TRBV28 to TRBJ1-1; D not resolved. Germline CDR1 and CDR2: MDHEN and SYDVKM. There are 16 residues in the CDR3. Trimming left V 5 bases short and J 0 bases short, with 16 bases between. The CDR3: CASSPTPGNMNTEAFF. The CDR3 DNA reads TGTGCCAGCAGTCCAACCCCTGGGAACATGAACACTGAAGCTTTCTTT.

This clonotype occurred a few times. The chain uses TRBV12-3 or TRBV12-4 and TRBJ1-1; D not certain. This CDR3 is 13 amino acids long. V lost 7 bases, J lost 2 bases, and 11 bases lay in between. The CDR3 sequence: CASTLDGNTEAFF. The CDR3 DNA reads as TGTGCCAGCACCTTGGACGGTAACACTGAAGCTTTCTTT.

Comment on this clonotype: Just one base apart from a much larger clone, this may be a read error. The J gene is TRBJ2-7, the V gene TRBV7-9, with D uncertain. Germline V gene data show CDR1 as SEHNR and CDR2 as FQNEAQ (reference sequence). The CDR3 is 15 amino acids. The DNA for the CDR3 is TGTGCCAACAGCTCGGTGGTGCAATCCCCCTACGAGCAGTACTTC. Translation: CANSSVVQSPYEQYF.

This clonotype was seen more than once but under ten times. The rearrangement uses TRBV28 and TRBJ1-2, with D perhaps TRBD1 (5 bases). The V gene's germline CDR1 is MDHEN and CDR2 SYDVKM. The CDR3 covers 12 residues. V was shortened by 7 bases and J by 3 bases, with 9 bases between the two germline ends. CDR3 in DNA: TGTGCCAGCATAGGGGAGGACTATGGCTACACCTTC. As protein: CASIGEDYGYTF.

This clonotype was recorded many times. J is TRBJ2-1 and V is TRBV4-1; D may be TRBD2 (7 bases). The CDR3 has 15 amino acids. V was shortened by 4 bases and J by 4 bases, with 14 bases between the two germline ends. Germline V gene data show CDR1 as MGHRA and CDR2 as YSYEKL. The CDR3 coding sequence is TGCGCCAGCAGCCGGGAGGGGGGGACATACAATGAGCAGTTCTTC. The encoded protein is CASSREGGTYNEQFF.

This clonotype was seen a handful of times. V is TRBV28 and J is TRBJ2-1; D is unresolved. This CDR3 region has 16 residues. Germline lookup yields CDR1 MDHEN and CDR2 SYDVKM. V lost 1 base and J lost 0, with 10 bases in between. The CDR3 DNA is TGTGCCAGCAGTTTATCTTTCCGCAGCTCCTACAATGAGCAGTTCTTC. It is translated as CASSLSFRSSYNEQFF. Using reference TRBV28 and TRBJ2-1 for the parts outside the CDR3, the full variable domain is DVKVTQSSRYLVKRTGEKVFLECVQDMDHENMFWYRQDPGLGLRLIYFSYDVKMKEKGDIPEGYSVSREKKERFSLILESASTNQTSMYLCASSLSFRSSYNEQFFGPGTRLTVL.

This clonotype occurred many times. This chain joins TRBV7-6 and TRBJ1-4; D unclear. Germline V gene lookup returns CDR1 SGHVS and CDR2 FNYEAQ. The CDR3 contains 14 residues. Trimming removed 0 bases from V and 7 bases from J, with 9 bases in between. CDR3 sequence reads: CASSLATRGEKLFF. As DNA, the CDR3 is TGTGCCAGCAGCTTAGCGACGAGAGGTGAAAAACTGTTTTTT.

This clonotype has at least ten counts. V and J are TRBV20-1 and TRBJ2-5; D uncertain. This CDR3 has 14 residues. Trimming pared 0 bases from V and 2 bases from J, leaving 10 bases between. Per germline, CDR1 DFQATT and CDR2 SNEGSKA (reference sequence). DNA for the CDR3: TGCAGTGCTAGAGATCTGGGGTTTCAAGAGACCCAGTACTTC. It is translated as CSARDLGFQETQYF.

This chain joins TRBV4-3 and TRBJ2-5; possibly TRBD1 for D (6 bases). Germline V CDR1 and CDR2: LGHNA, YSLEER. CDR3 length: 13 amino acids. V was pared by 0 bases and J by 5 bases, with 7 bases between. CDR3 protein: CASSQDRGETQYF. The CDR3 region has the DNA TGCGCCAGCAGCCAAGACAGGGGTGAGACCCAGTACTTC.

V gene TRBV6-4 combines with J gene TRBJ2-1; 10 bases fit TRBD2. The CDR3 sequence is 14 residues long. In germline, CDR1 is MRHNA, CDR2 SNTAGT. The junction had 10 bases not matched to a gene; V was cut back by 4 bases and J by 13 bases. CDR3 sequence: CASSGERGGGDQFF. CDR3 coding DNA: TGTGCCAGCAGTGGCGAGCGGGGGGGGGGTGATCAGTTCTTC.

This clonotype was observed many times. The chain couples TRBV7-9 to TRBJ2-5; 8 bases fit TRBD1. Germline lookup yields CDR1 SEHNR and CDR2 FQNEAQ (reference sequence). The CDR3 has 14 residues. J was trimmed by 2 bases and V by 4 bases; bases with no gene match: 3. As DNA, the CDR3 is TGTGCCAGCAGCTCGGACAGGGCTCAAGAGACCCAGTACTTC. Its protein product is CASSSDRAQETQYF.

This rearrangement joins TRBV12-3 or TRBV12-4 to TRBJ1-1; TRBD1 matches at 8 bases. The CDR3 has 16 residues. The J segment lost 0 bases and the V segment lost 6 bases, leaving 9 bases of the junction unmatched. The CDR3 here is CASSDRGERMNTEAFF. The DNA of the CDR3 is TGTGCCAGCAGCGACAGGGGAGAAAGGATGAACACTGAAGCTTTCTTT.

The CDR3 sequence is CASSSGDPPKTGELFF. The DNA of the CDR3 is TGTGCCAGCAGCTCGGGGGACCCGCCCAAAACCGGGGAGCTGTTTTTT. The chain uses TRBV7-9 and TRBJ2-2; perhaps TRBD2 as D (6 bases). Germline-derived CDR1 and CDR2 are SEHNR and FQNEAQ (reference sequence). Trimming removed 4 bases from V and 5 bases from J, with 17 bases in between. The CDR3 is made up of 16 amino acids.

Comment on this clonotype: This may come from a read error, since a much larger clone is one base off. The CDR3 is CASSLGVGGDNEQFF. In DNA, the CDR3 is TGTGCCAGCAGTTTAGGAGTGGGGGGGGACAATGAGCAGTTCTTC. V usage is TRBV27 and J usage is TRBJ2-1; 7 nucleotides line up with TRBD2. Germline CDR1 MNHEY, CDR2 SMNVEV (reference sequence). The CDR3 consists of 15 residues. Trimming at V came to 2 bases and at J to 5 bases, leaving 6 bases not matched to a gene.

At least ten counts were recorded for this clonotype. The chain joins TRBV6-2 or TRBV6-3 to TRBJ2-7, with 10 positions matching TRBD1. Germline V gene sequence: CDR1 MNHEY, CDR2 SVGEGT. This CDR3 comprises 17 residues. V lost 3 bases, J lost 3 bases, and 11 bases stayed unmatched. The CDR3 loop reads CASSYRTGTGDFYEQYV. Written as DNA, the CDR3 is TGTGCCAGCAGTTATCGTACCGGGACAGGGGATTTCTACGAGCAGTACGTC.

The chain links TRBV6-1 to TRBJ2-1; D possibly uses TRBD1 or TRBD2 (5 bases each). Germline CDR1 MNHNS, CDR2 SASEGT. The CDR3 extends over 16 amino acids. Deletions cut 4 bases from V and 0 bases from J, with 13 bases between. The CDR3 DNA reads TGTGCCAGCAGTGCGGGACGGCCCAACTCCTACAATGAGCAGTTCTTC. Translating gives CASSAGRPNSYNEQFF.

Only one count was recorded for this clonotype. V and J are TRBV20-1 and TRBJ2-5; 8 bases fit TRBD2. Unmatched junction bases numbered 10, after V lost 2 bases and J lost 8 bases. CDR3 length equals 14 residues. Germline-derived CDR1 and CDR2 are DFQATT and SNEGSKA (reference sequence). The CDR3 DNA is TGCAGTGCTAGAACCTGGACTAGCCTGGAAACCCAGTACTTC. It yields the protein CSARTWTSLETQYF.

This sequence joins TRBV29-1 and TRBJ2-1, with 10 nucleotides matching TRBD2. Germline V lookup: CDR1 SQVTM, CDR2 ANQGSEA. Trimming removed 4 bases from V and 0 bases from J; junction bases left unmatched: 6. The CDR3 is 16 amino acids. The DNA for the CDR3 is TGCAGCGTTGGTGGACTAGCGGTGAGCTCCTACAATGAGCAGTTCTTC. Translated: CSVGGLAVSSYNEQFF.

The chain carries TRBV7-2 and TRBJ2-3, with D maybe TRBD2 (6 bases). CDR1 SGHTA and CDR2 FQGNSA come from the germline V gene. This CDR3 has 16 residues. V was pared by 4 bases and J by 4 bases, with 18 bases between. The CDR3 is CASSYETVRGADTQYF. The DNA for the CDR3 is TGTGCCAGCAGCTACGAAACTGTGCGCGGGGCAGATACGCAGTATTTT.

As for this clonotype: A single base separates this from a much larger clone, so it may be a read error. Written as DNA, the CDR3 is TGTGCCAGCATGGGGCGCGGGTGGGGGTACGAGCAGTGCTTC. It specifies CASMGRGWGYEQCF. The chain combines TRBV6-5 with TRBJ2-7; D is perhaps TRBD1 or TRBD2 (5 bases each). The CDR3 covers 14 residues. CDR1 and CDR2 from the germline V gene are MNHEY and SVGAGI.

The V gene is TRBV19, the J gene TRBJ1-1; 8 bases agree with TRBD1. This CDR3 is built from 14 residues. CDR1 LNHDA and CDR2 SQIVND come from the germline V gene (reference sequence). Trimming removed 6 bases from V and 1 base from J; junction bases left unmatched: 4. CDR3 DNA: TGTGCCAGTAGATGGGGGACAGGGAACACTGAAGCTTTCTTT. It codes for CASRWGTGNTEAFF.

The chain couples TRBV25-1 to TRBJ1-1; D gene unclear. Trimming took off 6 bases at V and 2 bases at J, with 10 bases between the two ends. This CDR3 has 13 residues. The germline V gene encodes CDR1 MGHDK and CDR2 SYGVNS. CDR3 DNA: TGTGCCAGCAGAGATTGGAGAAACACTGAAGCTTTCTTT. It is translated as CASRDWRNTEAFF.

V gene TRBV7-9 combines with J gene TRBJ2-7, with TRBD1 identical over 7 bases. The CDR3 spans 17 residues. Germline loops: CDR1 SEHNR, CDR2 FQNEAQ (reference sequence). J gave up 0 bases and V 5 bases, and 13 bases lay outside the gene matches. CDR3 sequence reads: CASSTPLQGLSSYEQYV. The CDR3, as DNA: TGTGCCAGCAGCACCCCTCTACAGGGGTTGAGCTCCTACGAGCAGTACGTC.

The CDR3 spells CASSPKPGLAQYF. CDR3 nucleotides: TGTGCCAGCAGTCCTAAACCGGGACTAGCGCAGTATTTT. The V call is TRBV12-3 or TRBV12-4, the J call TRBJ2-3; the match to TRBD2 covers 8 bases. Trimming took 5 bases from V and 10 from J; bases not matched to a gene: 8. The CDR3 is 13 residues long.